This T cell receptor beta chain appears in the sequencing data of a study of shared clonotypes between healthy human individuals. Overall study findings and caveats: Across a handful of donors, naive CD4 shared roughly 5.2%, naive CD8 approximately 3.5%, memory CD4 about 2.5%, memory CD8 about 0.4%.

As to this clone: Its antigen is currently unknown.

Trimming pared 5 bases from V and 9 bases from J, leaving 14 bases between. The germline CDR1 and CDR2 sequences are LNHDA and SQIVND (reference sequence). This CDR3 comprises 13 residues. The method was immunoSEQ multiplex PCR; TCRdb's version includes in-frame clones alone and lacks a portion of them. The data contain some 2,500,000 clones, 92% of them singletons. The sample consisted of naive CD4+ T cells from PBMCs. The sample's subset: CD45RA+ positively selected. This chain connects TRBV19 to TRBJ2-1, with D tentatively TRBD2 (5 bases). The TCR comes from a man in his late teens or twenties in good health. Some clones in this sample may be carry-over from other donors' samples. The CDR3 sequence is CASSPLLGVEQFF. The CDR3 nucleotides read TGTGCCAGTAGTCCTCTACTAGGTGTTGAGCAGTTCTTC.